This T cell receptor beta chain was recorded in a study of T cells in Graves' hyperthyroidism and ophthalmopathy. Amplification of TCR beta CDR3 regions used RNA as the template. A set of HTBI primers served as the primers for a first-round RT-PCR of the TCR CDR3. TCRdb redid the calling of the multiplex PCR reads with MiXCR, one entry per CDR3 protein. Found here are around 360,000 distinct CDR3 sequences, approximately 14% of them singletons; the top ten hold about 21%. The CDR3 has 14 residues. CDR1 MNHNS and CDR2 SASEGT come from the germline V gene. The V and J ends lost 6 bases and 1 base respectively, with 12 bases between them. For the diagnoses, clinical symptoms, serum thyroxine and TRAb, thyroid ultrasound and orbital computed tomography were used. This clonotype was observed at least ten times.

This sequence originates from an older woman with Graves' ophthalmopathy. The sequenced sample consisted of blood. The chain carries TRBV6-1 and TRBJ1-1; a possible D gene is TRBD1 (5 bases). The CDR3 coding sequence is TGTGCCAGCAGCCCTCCAAGGGGGAACACTGAAGCTTTCTTT. This sequence encodes CASSPPRGNTEAFF.